This TCR beta chain was recovered during a study of early T cells in non-severe SARS-CoV-2 infection. Study-wide context: Sequencing of unsorted whole blood was done on bulk RNA, leaving chains unpaired.

The library protocol tagged individual cDNA molecules with unique molecular identifiers. TCRdb re-derived calls from the 5' RACE reads in MiXCR, one entry per CDR3 protein. The sample records roughly 40,000 distinct CDR3 sequences, about 6% being singletons. This clonotype was counted ten times or more. Its antigen is currently unknown. This CDR3 has 13 amino acids. The germline V gene encodes CDR1 GTSNPN and CDR2 SVGIG (reference sequence). V lost 4 bases, J lost 5 bases, and 3 bases stayed unmatched. General observations from the study: Matching results from VDJdb favored anti-spike CD8 responses, leaving private and CD4 specificities undetected.

Material: whole blood. The rearrangement joins TRBV30 to TRBJ1-5; TRBD1 matches at 9 bases. The receptor was derived from an adult who was a healthcare worker with PCR-confirmed SARS-CoV-2 infection or an uninfected control (not recorded which). CDR3 protein: CAWTDRGDQPQHF. DNA for the CDR3: TGTGCCTGGACGGACAGGGGTGATCAGCCCCAGCATTTT.